This TCR beta chain was observed in a study of CD8 T cells in Susac syndrome. TCR beta sequences were obtained from blood CD8+ and CD4+ T cells. Germline values: CDR1 LNHNV, CDR2 YYDKDF (reference sequence). The CDR3 length is 16 residues. Trimming took 5 bases from V and 3 from J, leaving 19 bases between them. Roughly 0.45 to 1 ug RNA was reverse transcribed with random hexamers. MiXCR, applied by TCRdb to the immunoSEQ multiplex PCR reads, yields one record per CDR3 protein. The sample consists of some 200,000 distinct CDR3 sequences, more than 85% of them appearing once. The sequencing input was CD8+ T cells from PBMCs. The chain combines TRBV15 with TRBJ1-1; D call uncertain. This clonotype was obtained from a human donor with Susac syndrome. The CDR3 sequence is CATSAESWAQDTEAFF. The CDR3 region has the DNA TGTGCCACCAGCGCTGAGAGTTGGGCCCAGGACACTGAAGCTTTCTTT.